These 25 T cell receptor beta chains share one sample of origin, sequenced in a study of Ad26.COV2.S vaccination and SARS-CoV-2 variants. Sequencing was performed with immunoSEQ multiplex PCR; in TCRdb, only in-frame clones are kept and a portion is missing. Among about 680,000 clones listed, about 89% were seen once. Stated treatment: 15 to 20 received Ad26.COV2.S at low or high dose, single or two shots; about 5 received placebo; per-sample allocation not given. Sampling happened 63 days after the first vaccine or placebo injection. The sample consisted of peripheral blood, taken in a trial of Ad26.COV2.S vaccine versus placebo. The receptors come from a person aged 18 to 65 who received the Ad26.COV2.S COVID-19 vaccine or a placebo.

V is TRBV24-1 and J is TRBJ2-1; 8 bases fit TRBD2. CDR1 and CDR2 from the germline V gene are KGHDR and SFDVKD. J gave up 5 bases and V 5 bases, and 4 bases lay outside the gene matches. The CDR3 consists of 14 residues. The CDR3 DNA reads as TGTGCCACCAGTGGAGCGGGGGACCACAATGAGCAGTTCTTC. Amino acids: CATSGAGDHNEQFF.

As DNA, the CDR3 is TGTGCCGTGACGCGCGGGTGGAGCTCCTACAATGAGCAGTTCTTC. Encoded protein: CAVTRGWSSYNEQFF. This chain joins TRBV30 and TRBJ2-1; D might be TRBD2 (5 bases). The V gene's germline CDR1 is GTSNPN and CDR2 SVGIG (reference sequence). Trimming shortened V by 8 bases and J by 0 bases, and 17 bases separated the two germline ends. The CDR3 consists of 15 residues.

V is TRBV6-1 and J is TRBJ2-7; no clear D. The CDR3 spans 13 residues. Germline values: CDR1 MNHNS, CDR2 SASEGT. V was clipped by 3 bases and J by 3 bases, with 9 bases between them. In DNA, the CDR3 is TGTGCCAGCAGTGACGACACGCGCTACGAGCAGTACTTC. Protein: CASSDDTRYEQYF.

This clone is a singleton in its sample. The chain couples TRBV6-2 or TRBV6-3 to TRBJ2-2; D is unresolved. The CDR3 covers 14 residues. Germline V gives CDR1 MNHEY, CDR2 SVGEGT. Deletions cut 2 bases from V and 0 bases from J, with 4 bases between. CDR3 nucleotide sequence: TGTGCCAGCAGTTACCTAGCGAACACCGGGGAGCTGTTTTTT. This codes for CASSYLANTGELFF.

The chain joins TRBV7-9 to TRBJ2-1; D may be TRBD2 (6 bases). V gave up 5 bases and J gave up 2 bases, with 10 bases separating them. The CDR3 extends over 14 amino acids. CDR1 is SEHNR and CDR2 is FQNEAQ in the germline V gene (reference sequence). The CDR3 is CASSVSGTYNEQFF. Written as DNA, the CDR3 is TGTGCCAGCAGCGTTAGCGGAACCTACAATGAGCAGTTCTTC.

The chain joins TRBV9 to TRBJ1-3; D is possibly TRBD1 (6 bases). V was clipped by 4 bases and J by 3 bases, with 11 bases between them. The CDR3 contains 14 residues. Germline CDR1 SGDLS, CDR2 YYNGEE. The DNA for the CDR3 is TGTGCCAGCAGCACCCAAGGGGGTGGAAACACCATATATTTT. Residues: CASSTQGGGNTIYF.

The chain joins TRBV6-5 to TRBJ2-7; unclear D gene. The V gene lost 3 bases and the J gene lost 2 bases, with 11 bases spanning the gap. Germline CDR1 and CDR2: MNHEY and SVGAGI. The CDR3 runs to 14 residues. CDR3 region: CASSYEPGAYEQYF. The DNA of the CDR3 is TGTGCCAGCAGTTATGAACCCGGAGCCTACGAGCAGTACTTC.

This clone showed up just once. The chain links TRBV24-1 to TRBJ2-1, with D unresolved. This CDR3 contains 14 residues. CDR1 is KGHDR and CDR2 is SFDVKD in the germline V gene. V lost 2 bases and J lost 2, with 6 bases in between. The CDR3 region has the DNA TGTGCCACCAGTGATTCGCTCGCCTACAATGAGCAGTTCTTC. Translating it yields CATSDSLAYNEQFF.

This clone was seen once. V is TRBV19 and J is TRBJ2-1, with 12 bases matching TRBD2. The junction had 8 bases not matched to a gene; V was cut back by 7 bases and J by 7 bases. CDR1 and CDR2 from the germline V gene are LNHDA and SQIVND (reference sequence). There are 15 residues in the CDR3. The CDR3 is CASTALAGGLNEQFF. The CDR3 nucleotides read TGTGCCAGTACTGCACTAGCGGGAGGCCTTAATGAGCAGTTCTTC.

The V gene is TRBV29-1, the J gene TRBJ2-7; 10 nucleotides match TRBD2. Germline V gene data show CDR1 as SQVTM and CDR2 as ANQGSEA. V lost 3 bases and J lost 5; bases outside the gene matches: 4. The CDR3 is 13 residues long. DNA of the CDR3: TGCAGCGTTGACCTAGCGGGAGCGGACGAGCAGTACTTC. It codes for CSVDLAGADEQYF.

The J gene is TRBJ1-2, the V gene TRBV6-5; 8 bases match TRBD1. J was trimmed by 4 bases and V by 7 bases; bases with no gene match: 8. The CDR3 consists of 14 residues. Germline CDR1 MNHEY, CDR2 SVGAGI. This CDR3 is CASTSGTGVYGYTF. In DNA, the CDR3 is TGTGCCAGCACCTCAGGGACAGGAGTCTATGGCTACACCTTC.

The genes are TRBV19 and TRBJ1-5; TRBD1 might be the D (6 bases). CDR1 is LNHDA, CDR2 SQIVND, per germline (reference sequence). The CDR3 loop spans 12 amino acids. Trimming cost V 6 bases and J 6 bases, with 9 bases left between them. The CDR3 DNA is TGTGCCAGTAGGGACAGAACTCAGCCCCAGCATTTT. This translates into CASRDRTQPQHF.

The rearrangement joins TRBV6-2 or TRBV6-3 to TRBJ1-5; D unclear. This CDR3 contains 17 residues. The germline gives CDR1 MNHEY, CDR2 SVGEGT. Trimming took 0 bases from V and 0 from J, leaving 12 bases between them. The CDR3 DNA reads as TGTGCCAGCAGTTACTCGCGGGGTTGGGGTAGCAATCAGCCCCAGCATTTT. Translated: CASSYSRGWGSNQPQHF.

The chain has TRBV5-4 and TRBJ1-2, with 7 bases identical to TRBD1. Germline trimming cut 1 base from V and 5 bases from J; bases unmatched to any gene: 5. The CDR3 has 14 amino acids. Germline V gene data show CDR1 as SGHNT and CDR2 as YYREEE (reference sequence). Written as DNA, the CDR3 is TGTGCCAGCAGCTTGTCCGGGACAGTATATGGCTACACCTTC. It encodes CASSLSGTVYGYTF. Combining the CDR3 with reference TRBV5-4 and TRBJ1-2 gives the whole variable domain ETGVTQSPTHLIKTRGQQVTLRCSSQSGHNTVSWYQQALGQGPQFIFQYYREEENGRGNFPPRFSGLQFPNYSSELNVNALELDDSALYLCASSLSGTVYGYTFGSGTRLTVV.

The chain is built from TRBV7-2 and TRBJ2-2, with 11 bases lining up with TRBD2. CDR1 SGHTA and CDR2 FQGNSA come from the germline V gene. This CDR3 has 19 residues. Losses at the gene ends were 1 base for V and 0 bases for J; bases not matched to a gene: 7. CDR3 sequence reads: CASSLVPSGRLSNTGELFF. CDR3 coding DNA: TGTGCCAGCAGCTTAGTACCTAGCGGGAGGCTCTCGAACACCGGGGAGCTGTTTTTT.

The chain recombines TRBV6-5 with TRBJ1-5, with D perhaps matching TRBD1 (6 bases). In germline, CDR1 is MNHEY, CDR2 SVGAGI. The CDR3 sequence is 13 residues long. Trimming took off 8 bases at V and 9 bases at J, with 17 bases between the two ends. The CDR3 region has the DNA TGTGCCAGCGACCCGGGACACGCCCTGCCCCAGCATTTT. Its translation: CASDPGHALPQHF.

This clone was seen only a few times. This rearrangement joins TRBV15 to TRBJ1-5; D remains unclear. Germline CDR1 and CDR2: LNHNV and YYDKDF (reference sequence). The CDR3 is 13 amino acids. Trimming removed 6 bases at V and 7 bases at J, with 13 bases between. CDR3 region: CATRSGDRQPQHF. The CDR3 DNA sequence: TGTGCCACCAGATCTGGGGATCGGCAGCCCCAGCATTTT.

The chain uses TRBV30 and TRBJ2-2; 9 nucleotides align to TRBD1. The V and J ends lost 0 bases and 2 bases, in that order; junction bases with no gene match: 4. Germline assignment: CDR1 GTSNPN and CDR2 SVGIG (reference sequence). The CDR3 length is 16 residues. The CDR3 DNA reads TGTGCCTGGAGTGTCTGGGGACAGGGAAACACCGGGGAGCTGTTTTTT. Translating it yields CAWSVWGQGNTGELFF.

This sequence joins TRBV2 and TRBJ2-7, with D perhaps TRBD2 (5 bases). CDR3 size: 11 residues. CDR1 and CDR2 from the germline V gene are SNHLY and FYNNEI. Trimming shortened V by 7 bases and J by 3 bases, and 7 bases separated the two germline ends. The CDR3 loop reads CASTGYYEQYF. CDR3 coding DNA: TGTGCCAGCACGGGGTACTACGAGCAGTACTTC. Full variable domain (remainder filled in from reference TRBV2 and TRBJ2-7): EPEVTQTPSHQVTQMGQEVILRCVPISNHLYFYWYRQILGQKVEFLVSFYNNEISEKSEIFDDQFSVERPDGSNFTLKIRSTKLEDSAMYFCASTGYYEQYFGPGTRLTVT.

A single count supports this clone. CDR3 DNA sequence: TGTGCCAGCAGCCAAGCGGGGTTTAGGGAGACCCAGTACTTC. Translating gives CASSQAGFRETQYF. The genes are TRBV3-1 (or the pseudogene TRBV3-2) and TRBJ2-5; D may be TRBD2 (5 bases). Looked up from germline, CDR1 is LGHDT and CDR2 is YNNKEL (reference sequence). CDR3 length: 14 amino acids. With 1 base removed from V and 5 bases from J, the gap between germline ends came to 11 bases.

The count of this clone is one. The J gene is TRBJ2-1, the V gene TRBV7-3; TRBD1 matches 9 bases. The germline V gene has CDR1 SGHTA and CDR2 FQGTGA. V lost 4 bases, J lost 4 bases, and 5 bases stayed unmatched. The CDR3 covers 15 residues. CDR3 DNA sequence: TGTGCCAGCAGCTCCACAGGGGGCGGGTACAATGAGCAGTTCTTC. Translation gives CASSSTGGGYNEQFF.

This chain joins TRBV28 and TRBJ1-2; TRBD1 is a possible D gene (5 bases). V lost 6 bases and J lost 0, with 17 bases in between. Germline CDR1 is MDHEN and CDR2 is SYDVKM. The CDR3 has 16 amino acids. CDR3 nucleotides: TGTGCCAGCAGGAAACCAACCGGGACGGCTAACTATGGCTACACCTTC. It codes for CASRKPTGTANYGYTF.

The CDR3 nucleotides are TGTGCCATCACTAGCGGCACCTACGAGCAGTACTTC. It codes for CAITSGTYEQYF. The chain uses TRBV10-3 and TRBJ2-7, with 7 nucleotides matching TRBD2. The CDR3 has 12 residues. From germline, CDR1 is ENHRY and CDR2 SYGVKD. V lost 7 bases, J lost 2 bases, and 2 bases stayed unmatched.

J is TRBJ2-4 and V is TRBV7-2; D remains unclear. Germline CDR1 reads SGHTA; CDR2 reads FQGNSA. This CDR3 comprises 14 residues. V lost 0 bases and J 2 bases, leaving 5 bases between the germline ends. CDR3 residues: CASSLASTKNIQYF. CDR3 bases: TGTGCCAGCAGCTTAGCCAGTACCAAAAACATTCAGTACTTC.

The J gene is TRBJ2-6, the V gene TRBV15; 7 bases fit TRBD1. The CDR3 runs 17 residues. Trimming took 6 bases from V and 0 from J; bases not matched to a gene: 8. Germline V gene sequence: CDR1 LNHNV, CDR2 YYDKDF (reference sequence). The CDR3 nucleotides are TGTGCCACCAGAACCGGGACAGCGAGCTCTGGGGCCAACGTCCTGACTTTC. Its translation: CATRTGTASSGANVLTF.